This is a list of T cell receptor beta chains from one sample in a study of blood T cell repertoires in COVID-19. Assay: immunoSEQ multiplex PCR; the TCRdb copy retains only in-frame clones and omits some. The table records under 250,000 clones, over 75% of them present only once. Sample: PBMCs or T cells enriched from blood (not recorded which). The origin of the receptors is a woman aged 50 to 60 with acute COVID-19. Each CDR3 is given with its conserved first and last residue. A D gene is named only where the DNA matches it firmly. Not all rows give a size; the values are once, few, many and, for expanded clones, a class.

clone size: NA
D gene: TRBD1
V gene: TRBV20-1
J gene: TRBJ1-1
CDR3 DNA: TGCAGTGCCCGAGGGACAGGGGCGGCTTTCTTT
CDR3 protein: CSARGTGAAFF

clone size: NA
D gene: TRBD1
V gene: TRBV11-2
J gene: TRBJ1-2
CDR3 DNA: TGTGCCAGCGTACGTGGGACAGGCTATGGCTACACCTTC
CDR3 protein: CASVRGTGYGYTF

clone size: NA
D gene: TRBD1
V gene: TRBV6-2/TRBV6-3
J gene: TRBJ2-7
CDR3 DNA: TGTGCCAGCAGTCCCCCGACAGGGAACTACGAGCAGTACTTC
CDR3 protein: CASSPPTGNYEQYF

clone size: NA
D gene: NA
V gene: TRBV18
J gene: TRBJ1-2
CDR3 DNA: TGTGCCAGCTCAGCGAGGTCTCCTGGGGGCTACACCTTC
CDR3 protein: CASSARSPGGYTF

clone size: NA
D gene: NA
V gene: TRBV6-5
J gene: TRBJ1-2
CDR3 DNA: TGTGCCAGCAGTCCTAACGACAATCCTAACTATGGCTACACCTTC
CDR3 protein: CASSPNDNPNYGYTF

clone size: NA
D gene: NA
V gene: TRBV5-1
J gene: TRBJ1-1
CDR3 DNA: TGCGCCAGCAGCTCTGACAGCTTGAGAACTGAAGCTTTCTTT
CDR3 protein: CASSSDSLRTEAFF

clone size: NA
D gene: TRBD1
V gene: TRBV6-6
J gene: TRBJ1-6
CDR3 DNA: TGTGCCAGCAGTTACGACAGGGACGCTTCACCCCTCCACTTT
CDR3 protein: CASSYDRDASPLHF

clone size: once
D gene: TRBD1
V gene: TRBV18
J gene: TRBJ1-4
CDR3 DNA: TGTGCCAGCTCACCCGACGGGACAGGACCTGAAAAACTGTTTTTT
CDR3 protein: CASSPDGTGPEKLFF

clone size: NA
D gene: NA
V gene: TRBV18
J gene: TRBJ1-6
CDR3 DNA: TGTGCCAGCTCACCTACAGGGCTTTCATCCTATAATTCACCCCTCCACTTT
CDR3 protein: CASSPTGLSSYNSPLHF

clone size: NA
D gene: NA
V gene: TRBV10-2
J gene: TRBJ2-2
CDR3 DNA: TGCGCCACCTCAGGAGGGGCGCAAACCGGGGAGCTGTTTTTT
CDR3 protein: CATSGGAQTGELFF

clone size: NA
D gene: NA
V gene: TRBV19
J gene: TRBJ1-1
CDR3 DNA: TGTGCCAGTATAGGGCGGGCGACGATCGGAATTGAAGCTTTCTTT
CDR3 protein: CASIGRATIGIEAFF

clone size: NA
D gene: TRBD1
V gene: TRBV9
J gene: TRBJ2-7
CDR3 DNA: TGTGCCAGCAGCGTAGGAGGGGGCGCAAGCTCCTACGAGCAGTACTTC
CDR3 protein: CASSVGGGASSYEQYF

clone size: NA
D gene: TRBD1
V gene: TRBV19
J gene: TRBJ2-6
CDR3 DNA: TGTGCCAGTAGTCATGGGACAGGTAGCGCTGGGGCCAACGTCCTGACTTTC
CDR3 protein: CASSHGTGSAGANVLTF

clone size: NA
D gene: NA
V gene: TRBV19
J gene: TRBJ1-2
CDR3 DNA: TGTGCCAGTAGTATCGAACAGGGATCGGATGGCTACACCTTC
CDR3 protein: CASSIEQGSDGYTF

clone size: NA
D gene: NA
V gene: TRBV27
J gene: TRBJ1-2
CDR3 DNA: TGTGCCAGCAGGATGACGACAGCCCCCTATGGCTACACCTTC
CDR3 protein: CASRMTTAPYGYTF

clone size: NA
D gene: NA
V gene: TRBV27
J gene: TRBJ2-7
CDR3 DNA: TGTGCCAGCAGAACCTCACAGGAATCTAAGGAGTACTTC
CDR3 protein: CASRTSQESKEYF

clone size: NA
D gene: NA
V gene: TRBV19
J gene: TRBJ1-2
CDR3 DNA: TGTGCAACAGGGTATAATGGCTACACCTTC
CDR3 protein: CATGYNGYTF

clone size: NA
D gene: TRBD2
V gene: TRBV7-3
J gene: TRBJ2-5
CDR3 DNA: TGTGCCAGTAGCGGGGGCCGACAAGAGACCCAGTACTTC
CDR3 protein: CASSGGRQETQYF

clone size: few
D gene: NA
V gene: TRBV18
J gene: TRBJ2-3
CDR3 DNA: TGTGCCAGCTCACCAGGGGACAAGCAGTATTTT
CDR3 protein: CASSPGDKQYF

clone size: NA
D gene: NA
V gene: TRBV5-6
J gene: TRBJ1-5
CDR3 DNA: TGTGCCAGCAGCTCTAATTTCAGGGGTCAGGCCCAGCATTTT
CDR3 protein: CASSSNFRGQAQHF

clone size: NA
D gene: TRBD1
V gene: TRBV2
J gene: TRBJ1-2
CDR3 DNA: TGTGCCAGCAGTGCAGGGACAGGGGAACCGGGGGGCTACACCTTC
CDR3 protein: CASSAGTGEPGGYTF

clone size: NA
D gene: NA
V gene: TRBV7-9
J gene: TRBJ1-5
CDR3 DNA: TGTGCCAGCAGTCGGGGTCCTAGCAATCAGCCCCAGCATTTT
CDR3 protein: CASSRGPSNQPQHF

clone size: once
D gene: NA
V gene: TRBV5-1
J gene: TRBJ1-2
CDR3 DNA: TGCGCCAGCAGCCCCAATCCCAGGGGCGATTATGGCTACACCTTC
CDR3 protein: CASSPNPRGDYGYTF

clone size: NA
D gene: NA
V gene: TRBV7-8
J gene: TRBJ1-1
CDR3 DNA: TGTGCCAGCAGCTTAGTGGGGGAGACAGGTTGGAACACTGAAGCTTTCTTT
CDR3 protein: CASSLVGETGWNTEAFF

clone size: once
D gene: TRBD1
V gene: TRBV7-2
J gene: TRBJ1-2
CDR3 DNA: TGTGCCAGCAGCGCGCGACAGGGGGAGGGGAATGGCTACACCTTC
CDR3 protein: CASSARQGEGNGYTF

clone size: NA
D gene: NA
V gene: TRBV19
J gene: TRBJ2-1
CDR3 DNA: TGTGCCAGCAGGGGCCTTCTCTCCTACAATGAGCAGTTCTTC
CDR3 protein: CASRGLLSYNEQFF

clone size: NA
D gene: NA
V gene: TRBV7-2
J gene: TRBJ2-2
CDR3 DNA: TGTGCCAGCAGCCGACAGAACACCGGGGAGCTGTTTTTT
CDR3 protein: CASSRQNTGELFF

clone size: NA
D gene: NA
V gene: TRBV2
J gene: TRBJ2-1
CDR3 DNA: TGTGCCAGCAGTGAACCGGTACCAAAGTACAATGAGCAGTTCTTC
CDR3 protein: CASSEPVPKYNEQFF

clone size: few
D gene: NA
V gene: TRBV5-1
J gene: TRBJ1-1
CDR3 DNA: TGCGCCAGCAGCTTGTCCGGGATTGAAGCTTTCTTT
CDR3 protein: CASSLSGIEAFF

clone size: NA
D gene: NA
V gene: TRBV11-3
J gene: TRBJ2-3
CDR3 DNA: TGTGCCAGCAGCCCTAGCCTGTCCGATACGCAGTATTTT
CDR3 protein: CASSPSLSDTQYF

clone size: NA
D gene: TRBD1
V gene: TRBV18
J gene: TRBJ1-2
CDR3 DNA: TGTGCCAGCTCACCTCCGGGACAGCCCCTCTATGGCTACACCTTC
CDR3 protein: CASSPPGQPLYGYTF

clone size: NA
D gene: TRBD1
V gene: TRBV18
J gene: TRBJ1-4
CDR3 DNA: TGTGCCAGCTCATTGCAAAGGACAGGGGACACGCGGGTCGGTAATGAAAAACTGTTTTTT
CDR3 protein: CASSLQRTGDTRVGNEKLFF

clone size: NA
D gene: TRBD1
V gene: TRBV7-2
J gene: TRBJ2-1
CDR3 DNA: TGTGCCAGCAGCTCCCGGGACAGAATACTCAATGAGCAGTTCTTC
CDR3 protein: CASSSRDRILNEQFF

clone size: NA
D gene: NA
V gene: TRBV29-1
J gene: TRBJ1-2
CDR3 DNA: TGCAGCGTTGTCCTGAAGGGACAAACTAACTATGGCTACACCTTC
CDR3 protein: CSVVLKGQTNYGYTF

clone size: NA
D gene: NA
V gene: TRBV19
J gene: TRBJ2-5
CDR3 DNA: TGTGCCAGTAGTATGGCTTCTCAGGGGACCCAGTACTTC
CDR3 protein: CASSMASQGTQYF

clone size: NA
D gene: NA
V gene: TRBV7-6
J gene: TRBJ1-2
CDR3 DNA: TGTGCCAGCAGCTTATACGACAGAGGCCCATCGCATAACTATGGCTACACCTTC
CDR3 protein: CASSLYDRGPSHNYGYTF

clone size: NA
D gene: NA
V gene: TRBV7-9
J gene: TRBJ2-3
CDR3 DNA: TGTGCCAGCAGCTTAGAGGGGGGGGTAAGCACAGATACGCAGTATTTT
CDR3 protein: CASSLEGGVSTDTQYF

clone size: NA
D gene: NA
V gene: TRBV6-2/TRBV6-3
J gene: TRBJ1-1
CDR3 DNA: TGTGCCAGCAGCCAGGGACTAATGAACACTGAAGCTTTCTTT
CDR3 protein: CASSQGLMNTEAFF

clone size: NA
D gene: NA
V gene: TRBV18
J gene: TRBJ1-3
CDR3 DNA: TGTGCCAGCTCACCAATAGGTCGAGGAGCGGGGACCTCTGGAAACACCATATATTTT
CDR3 protein: CASSPIGRGAGTSGNTIYF